This TCR beta chain was profiled in a study of blood T cells in healthy people across ages. Using a J-beta primer mix together with a sample-barcoded 5' primer, a second PCR was run for about 6 to 12 cycles. A template-switch adaptor with 12 random nucleotides tagged each cDNA molecule. CDR3-containing paired-end reads numbered at least 2.5 million in each sample. MiXCR, applied by TCRdb to the 5' RACE reads, yields one record per CDR3 protein. The table includes roughly 800,000 distinct CDR3 sequences, 58% detected once. Each sample yielded at least 7 million isolated PBMCs. The CDR3 is made up of 11 amino acids. Losses at the gene ends were 8 bases for V and 7 bases for J; bases not matched to a gene: 4. Germline lookup yields CDR1 KGHSH and CDR2 LQKENI.

The chain couples TRBV18 to TRBJ1-2; 7 bases match TRBD1. The sequenced material came from blood. This sequence was found in a man under 40 in good health. The CDR3 reads CASTDRAGYTF. For the CDR3, the DNA is TGTGCCAGCACCGACAGGGCTGGCTACACCTTC.